The rows below give T cell receptor beta chains drawn from one sample of a study of shared clonotypes between healthy human individuals. Sequenced by immunoSEQ multiplex PCR; TCRdb stores in-frame clones only, minus some. Of hundreds of thousands of clones listed, 85% to 95% were seen once; the top ten hold over 0.095%. Source material: naive CD8+ T cells sorted from blood. The origin of the receptors is a woman aged 30 to 39 in good health. The CDR3 runs from the conserved cysteine through the conserved F or W. Fields, in order: clone size, J gene, V gene, D gene, CDR3 protein, CDR3 DNA. D genes are given only for firm matches. Some rows mark clone size as missing; the rest say once, few, many or name a class of expanded clone.

clone_size: -; j_call: TRBJ2-1; v_call: TRBV27; d_call: TRBD2; cdr3_aa: CASSFGGLVGWSRVKNEQFF; cdr3_nt: TGTGCCAGCAGTTTTGGGGGACTAGTAGGATGGAGTAGGGTCAAGAATGAGCAGTTCTTC
clone_size: -; j_call: TRBJ2-7; v_call: TRBV25-1; d_call: -; cdr3_aa: CASSARLGGTQSGEQYF; cdr3_nt: TGTGCCAGCAGTGCTCGACTTGGGGGGACTCAATCGGGCGAGCAGTACTTC
clone_size: once; j_call: TRBJ2-3; v_call: TRBV27; d_call: -; cdr3_aa: CASSLLAFSTDTQYF; cdr3_nt: TGTGCCAGCAGTTTACTAGCGTTCAGCACAGATACGCAGTATTTT
clone_size: -; j_call: TRBJ2-1; v_call: TRBV7-9; d_call: -; cdr3_aa: CASSLAGAPNEQFF; cdr3_nt: TGTGCCAGCAGCTTAGCGGGAGCCCCAAATGAGCAGTTCTTC
clone_size: -; j_call: TRBJ2-7; v_call: TRBV4-1; d_call: -; cdr3_aa: CASSQQGYEQYF; cdr3_nt: TGCGCCAGCAGCCAACAGGGTTACGAGCAGTACTTC
clone_size: -; j_call: TRBJ2-7; v_call: TRBV28; d_call: -; cdr3_aa: CASSLTETYEQYF; cdr3_nt: TGTGCCAGCAGTTTAACGGAAACCTACGAGCAGTACTTC
clone_size: -; j_call: TRBJ2-3; v_call: TRBV6-5; d_call: TRBD1; cdr3_aa: CASTKQGARADTQYF; cdr3_nt: TGTGCCAGCACTAAACAGGGGGCGAGGGCAGATACGCAGTATTTT
clone_size: -; j_call: TRBJ2-3; v_call: TRBV28; d_call: -; cdr3_aa: CASSTPDRLSVTDTQYF; cdr3_nt: TGTGCCAGCAGTACCCCGGACAGATTGTCAGTCACAGATACGCAGTATTTT
clone_size: -; j_call: TRBJ1-2; v_call: TRBV2; d_call: TRBD1; cdr3_aa: CAGRAPGQYPYGYTF; cdr3_nt: TGTGCCGGCCGGGCTCCGGGACAGTACCCCTATGGCTACACCTTC
clone_size: -; j_call: TRBJ2-7; v_call: TRBV10-2; d_call: -; cdr3_aa: CASKLAGVAYEQYF; cdr3_nt: TGCGCCAGCAAGTTGGCAGGGGTGGCCTACGAGCAGTACTTC
clone_size: -; j_call: TRBJ2-7; v_call: TRBV28; d_call: TRBD2; cdr3_aa: CASSLWRESHEQYF; cdr3_nt: TGTGCCAGCAGTCTGTGGCGGGAGTCCCACGAGCAGTACTTC
clone_size: -; j_call: TRBJ1-4; v_call: TRBV5-6; d_call: -; cdr3_aa: CASSLSYGHNEKLFF; cdr3_nt: TGTGCCAGCAGCTTGAGTTACGGGCATAATGAAAAACTGTTTTTT
clone_size: once; j_call: TRBJ2-1; v_call: TRBV5-1; d_call: -; cdr3_aa: CASSLLGNEQFF; cdr3_nt: TGCGCCAGCAGCTTGTTGGGTAATGAGCAGTTCTTC
clone_size: -; j_call: TRBJ1-4; v_call: TRBV6-1; d_call: -; cdr3_aa: CASSGQGNRLFF; cdr3_nt: TGTGCCAGCAGCGGCCAGGGGAATAGACTGTTTTTT
clone_size: -; j_call: TRBJ2-1; v_call: TRBV7-9; d_call: -; cdr3_aa: CASSSGTGTYNEQFF; cdr3_nt: TGTGCCAGCAGCTCGGGAACAGGGACTTACAATGAGCAGTTCTTC
clone_size: -; j_call: TRBJ1-3; v_call: TRBV5-4; d_call: -; cdr3_aa: CASSEGTGNTIYF; cdr3_nt: TGTGCCAGCAGCGAGGGGACGGGAAACACCATATATTTT
clone_size: once; j_call: TRBJ2-1; v_call: TRBV4-1; d_call: TRBD2; cdr3_aa: CASSQGLGGSGNNEQFF; cdr3_nt: TGCGCCAGCAGCCAAGGCCTGGGGGGTAGCGGGAACAATGAGCAGTTCTTC
clone_size: -; j_call: TRBJ2-6; v_call: TRBV10-2; d_call: -; cdr3_aa: CATSWSEVRSGANVLTF; cdr3_nt: TGCGCCACCAGCTGGTCAGAGGTTCGCTCTGGGGCCAACGTCCTGACTTTC
clone_size: -; j_call: TRBJ2-7; v_call: TRBV29-1; d_call: -; cdr3_aa: CSVDALGEQYF; cdr3_nt: TGCAGCGTTGACGCTTTAGGCGAGCAGTACTTC
clone_size: -; j_call: TRBJ2-7; v_call: TRBV27; d_call: -; cdr3_aa: CASRGGTSYEQYF; cdr3_nt: TGTGCCAGCAGGGGGGGTACCTCCTACGAGCAGTACTTC
clone_size: -; j_call: TRBJ1-5; v_call: TRBV27; d_call: -; cdr3_aa: CASGQGYQPQHF; cdr3_nt: TGTGCCAGCGGGCAGGGGTATCAGCCCCAGCATTTT
clone_size: -; j_call: TRBJ2-2; v_call: TRBV9; d_call: -; cdr3_aa: CASSVARTLTGELFF; cdr3_nt: TGTGCCAGCAGCGTAGCTAGGACACTAACCGGGGAGCTGTTTTTT
clone_size: -; j_call: TRBJ2-5; v_call: TRBV27; d_call: TRBD2; cdr3_aa: CASSPLAEVNETQYF; cdr3_nt: TGTGCCAGCAGTCCACTAGCGGAGGTTAATGAGACCCAGTACTTC
clone_size: -; j_call: TRBJ1-2; v_call: TRBV7-9; d_call: -; cdr3_aa: CASSSDLNYGYTF; cdr3_nt: TGTGCCAGCAGCTCCGATCTCAACTATGGCTACACCTTC